This T cell receptor (beta chain) was captured by sequencing in a study of human T cells and chemical hapten exposure. The germline V and J ends were trimmed by 7 bases and 0 bases, with 11 bases remaining between them. The germline CDR1 and CDR2 sequences are SQVTM and ANQGSEA. The CDR3 runs 13 residues. As to time point: healthy volunteer bleed at 6 weeks. The study extracted total RNA from unfractionated whole blood. MiXCR, run by TCRdb on the RACE reads, gives a single entry per CDR3 protein. The top ten hold 3.4% of the sample, which has roughly 71,000 distinct CDR3 sequences, about 6% seen once.

Sequenced: whole blood. The TCR originated in a female donor in good health. Some clones in this sample may be carry-over from other donors' samples. V is TRBV29-1 and J is TRBJ2-3; D is uncertain. This CDR3 is CSAPLLSTDTQYF. In nucleotides, the CDR3 is TGCAGCGCCCCCCTACTCAGCACAGATACGCAGTATTTT.